This TCR beta chain was sequenced for a study of neurological immune-mediated disorders. One entry per CDR3 protein results from TCRdb running MiXCR on the 5' RACE reads. Seen here are around 53,000 distinct CDR3 sequences, around 4.2% observed once, and the top ten hold 2.5% to 3.5%. V lost 3 bases and J lost 3; bases outside the gene matches: 10. Germline V gives CDR1 DFQATT, CDR2 SNEGSKA (reference sequence). CDR3 length equals 15 residues. This clonotype was detected many times. The sequenced material came from PBMCs. This rearrangement joins TRBV20-1 to TRBJ2-7; 8 bases are shared with TRBD1. The TCR comes from a man aged 45-60 years with multiple sclerosis. CDR3 residues: CSASDATGARYEQYF. The CDR3 nucleotides are TGCAGTGCTAGCGATGCGACAGGGGCCCGCTACGAGCAGTACTTC.